Sequencing of this T cell receptor beta chain was carried out in a study of blood T cell repertoires in COVID-19. Study overall: Spain, Italy and the United States supplied samples that represented acute and convalescent COVID-19.

In the source study's methods: Nucleated cell counts were estimated from reference gene primer amplification. Sequenced by immunoSEQ multiplex PCR; TCRdb stores in-frame clones only, minus some. V and J calls and clone size are given by that table; D and trimming were obtained from the DNA. The repertoire holds hundreds of thousands of clones, over 80% seen once, with 8% to 9% in the top ten. CDR3 length: 13 amino acids. CDR1 and CDR2 (germline): SGHTA, FQGNSA. Trimming took off 1 base at V and 14 bases at J, with 12 bases between the two ends. Allocation to cohorts depended on clinical history reported by the participants.

Sequenced sample: PBMCs or T cells enriched from blood (not recorded which). This clonotype was sampled from a woman between 18 and 29 years old who had recovered from COVID-19. V and J are TRBV7-2 and TRBJ1-6; D perhaps matches TRBD1 (5 bases). Here the CDR3 reads CASSLERGGTLHF. CDR3 bases: TGTGCCAGCAGCTTAGAGAGGGGCGGGACCCTCCACTTT.